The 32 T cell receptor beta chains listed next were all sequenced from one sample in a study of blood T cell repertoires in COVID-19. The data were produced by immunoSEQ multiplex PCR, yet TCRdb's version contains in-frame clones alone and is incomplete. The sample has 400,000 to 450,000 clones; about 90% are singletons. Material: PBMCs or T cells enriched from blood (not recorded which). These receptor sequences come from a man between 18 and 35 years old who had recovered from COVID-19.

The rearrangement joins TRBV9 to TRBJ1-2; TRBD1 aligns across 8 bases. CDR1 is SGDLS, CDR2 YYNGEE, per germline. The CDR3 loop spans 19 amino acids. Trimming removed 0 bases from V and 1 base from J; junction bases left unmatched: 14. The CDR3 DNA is TGTGCCAGCAGCGTAGGCCCGCGCGGGACAGGACCAATTAACTATGGCTACACCTTC. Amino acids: CASSVGPRGTGPINYGYTF.

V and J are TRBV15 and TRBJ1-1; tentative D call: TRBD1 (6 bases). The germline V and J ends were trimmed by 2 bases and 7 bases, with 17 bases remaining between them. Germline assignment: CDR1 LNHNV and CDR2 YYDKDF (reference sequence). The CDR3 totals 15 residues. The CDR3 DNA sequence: TGTGCCACCAGCAGATCTACAGGGTTGGAGAGTGAAGCTTTCTTT. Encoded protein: CATSRSTGLESEAFF.

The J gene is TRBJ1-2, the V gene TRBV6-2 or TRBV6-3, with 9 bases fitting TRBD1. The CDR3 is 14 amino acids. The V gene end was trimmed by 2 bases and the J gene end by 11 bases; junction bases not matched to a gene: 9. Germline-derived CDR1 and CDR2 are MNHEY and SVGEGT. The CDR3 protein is CASSYQGQGKRYTF. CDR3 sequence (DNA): TGTGCCAGCAGTTACCAGGGACAGGGCAAACGTTACACCTTC.

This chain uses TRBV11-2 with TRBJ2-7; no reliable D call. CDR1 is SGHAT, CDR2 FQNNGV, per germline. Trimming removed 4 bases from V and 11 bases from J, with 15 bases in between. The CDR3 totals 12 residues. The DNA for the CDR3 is TGTGCCAGCAGCTCCTACTCCCCGGTGGAGTACTTC. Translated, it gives CASSSYSPVEYF.

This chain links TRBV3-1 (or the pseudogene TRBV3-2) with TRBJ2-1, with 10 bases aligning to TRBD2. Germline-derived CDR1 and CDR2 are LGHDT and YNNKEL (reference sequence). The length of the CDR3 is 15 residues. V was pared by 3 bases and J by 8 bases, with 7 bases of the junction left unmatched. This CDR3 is CASSQASGSLDEQFF. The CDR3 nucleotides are TGTGCCAGCAGCCAGGCTAGCGGGAGCCTCGATGAGCAGTTCTTC.

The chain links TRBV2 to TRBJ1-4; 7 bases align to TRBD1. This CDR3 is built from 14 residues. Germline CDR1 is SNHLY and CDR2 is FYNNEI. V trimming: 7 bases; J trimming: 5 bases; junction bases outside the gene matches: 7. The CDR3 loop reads CASKVGTENEKLFF. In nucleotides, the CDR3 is TGTGCCAGCAAGGTGGGGACAGAAAATGAAAAACTGTTTTTT.

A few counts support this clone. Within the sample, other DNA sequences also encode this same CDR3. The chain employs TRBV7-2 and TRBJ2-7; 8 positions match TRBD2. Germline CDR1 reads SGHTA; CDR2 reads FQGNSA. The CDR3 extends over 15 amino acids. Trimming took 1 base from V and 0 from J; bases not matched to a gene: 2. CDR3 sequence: CASSLGLAGSYEQYF. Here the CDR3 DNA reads TGTGCCAGCAGCTTAGGGCTAGCGGGCTCCTACGAGCAGTACTTC.

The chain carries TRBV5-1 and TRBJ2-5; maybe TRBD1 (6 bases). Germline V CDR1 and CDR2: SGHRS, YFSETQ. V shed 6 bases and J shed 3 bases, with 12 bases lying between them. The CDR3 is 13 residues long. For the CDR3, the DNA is TGCGCCAGCAAGGCAGGGGATAAAGAGACCCAGTACTTC. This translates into CASKAGDKETQYF.

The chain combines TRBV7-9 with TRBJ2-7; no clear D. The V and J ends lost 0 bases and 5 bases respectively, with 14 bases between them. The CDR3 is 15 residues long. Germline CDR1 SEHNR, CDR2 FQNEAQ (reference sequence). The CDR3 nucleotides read TGTGCCAGCAGCTTAGCCGCAGGCCAAGTCCACGAGCAGTACTTC. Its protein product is CASSLAAGQVHEQYF.

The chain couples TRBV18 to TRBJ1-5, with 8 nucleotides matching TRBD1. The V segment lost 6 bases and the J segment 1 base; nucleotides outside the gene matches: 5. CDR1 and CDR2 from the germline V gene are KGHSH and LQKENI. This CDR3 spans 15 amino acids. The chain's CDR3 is CASSDREGSNQPQHF. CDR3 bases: TGTGCCAGCTCGGACAGGGAGGGGAGCAATCAGCCCCAGCATTTT.

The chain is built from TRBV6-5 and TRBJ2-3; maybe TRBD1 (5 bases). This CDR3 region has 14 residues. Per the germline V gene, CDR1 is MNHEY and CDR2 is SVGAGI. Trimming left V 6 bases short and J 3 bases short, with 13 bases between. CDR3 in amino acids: CASRIGQGTDTQYF. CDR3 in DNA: TGTGCCAGCAGAATCGGACAAGGGACAGATACGCAGTATTTT.

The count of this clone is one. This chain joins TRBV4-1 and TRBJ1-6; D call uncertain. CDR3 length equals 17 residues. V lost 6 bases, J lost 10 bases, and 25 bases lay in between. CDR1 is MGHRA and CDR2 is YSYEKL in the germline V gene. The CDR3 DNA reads TGCGCCAGCAGTCCAAGCCGTCCGAGAGGAGTCAAGTCACCCCTCCACTTT. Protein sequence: CASSPSRPRGVKSPLHF.

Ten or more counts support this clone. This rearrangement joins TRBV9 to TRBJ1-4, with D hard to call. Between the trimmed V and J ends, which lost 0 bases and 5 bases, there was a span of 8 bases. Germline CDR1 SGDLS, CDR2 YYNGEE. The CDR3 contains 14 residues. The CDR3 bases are TGTGCCAGCAGCGTAGAAAGAGAAAATGAAAAACTGTTTTTT. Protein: CASSVERENEKLFF.

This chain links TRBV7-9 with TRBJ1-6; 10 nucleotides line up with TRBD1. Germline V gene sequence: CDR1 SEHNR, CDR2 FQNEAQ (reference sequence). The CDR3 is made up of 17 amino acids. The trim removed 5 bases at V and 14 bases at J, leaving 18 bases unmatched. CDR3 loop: CASSRDLRTGGPRALHF. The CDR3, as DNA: TGTGCCAGCAGCCGTGATTTAAGGACAGGGGGTCCCAGGGCCCTCCACTTT.

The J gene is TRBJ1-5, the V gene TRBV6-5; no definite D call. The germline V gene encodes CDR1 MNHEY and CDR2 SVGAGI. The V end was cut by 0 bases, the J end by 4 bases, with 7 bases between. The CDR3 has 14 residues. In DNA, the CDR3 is TGTGCCAGCAGTTACTCGAGCTGGAATCAGCCCCAGCATTTT. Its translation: CASSYSSWNQPQHF.

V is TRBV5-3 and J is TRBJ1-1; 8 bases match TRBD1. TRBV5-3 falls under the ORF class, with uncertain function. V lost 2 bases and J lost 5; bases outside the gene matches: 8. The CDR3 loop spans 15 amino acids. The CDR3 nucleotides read TGTGCCAGAAGCTTCCCCCGGACAGGGCTGACTGAAGCTTTCTTT. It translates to CARSFPRTGLTEAFF.

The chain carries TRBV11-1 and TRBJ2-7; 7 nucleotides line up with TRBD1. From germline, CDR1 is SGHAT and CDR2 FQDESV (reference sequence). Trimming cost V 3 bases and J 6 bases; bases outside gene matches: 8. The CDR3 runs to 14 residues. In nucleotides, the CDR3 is TGTGCCAGCAGCTTTCAGGGACAGAGGGGCGAGCAGTACTTC. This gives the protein CASSFQGQRGEQYF.

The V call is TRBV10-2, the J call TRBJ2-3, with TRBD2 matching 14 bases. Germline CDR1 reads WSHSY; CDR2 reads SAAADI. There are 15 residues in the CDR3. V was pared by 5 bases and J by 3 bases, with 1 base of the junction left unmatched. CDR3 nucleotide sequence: TGCGCCAGCAGTCGACTAGCGGGAGGGACAGATACGCAGTATTTT. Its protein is CASSRLAGGTDTQYF.

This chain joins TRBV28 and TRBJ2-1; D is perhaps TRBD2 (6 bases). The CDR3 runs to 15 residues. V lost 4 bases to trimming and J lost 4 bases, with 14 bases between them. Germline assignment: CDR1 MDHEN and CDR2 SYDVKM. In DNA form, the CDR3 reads TGTGCCAGCAGTTCGCCTGAGGCGGGGTACAATGAGCAGTTCTTC. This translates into CASSSPEAGYNEQFF.

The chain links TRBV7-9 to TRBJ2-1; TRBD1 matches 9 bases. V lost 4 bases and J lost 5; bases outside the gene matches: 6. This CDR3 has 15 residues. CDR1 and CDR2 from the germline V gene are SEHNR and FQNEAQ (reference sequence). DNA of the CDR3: TGTGCCAGCAGCTCTACGGACAGGGGCGACAATGAGCAGTTCTTC. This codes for CASSSTDRGDNEQFF.

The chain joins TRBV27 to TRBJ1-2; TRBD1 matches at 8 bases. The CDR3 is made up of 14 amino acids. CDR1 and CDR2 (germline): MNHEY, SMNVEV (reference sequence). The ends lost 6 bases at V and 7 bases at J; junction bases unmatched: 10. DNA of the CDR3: TGTGCCAGCAGCCTACGCCCGGGACAGGCTGGCTACACCTTC. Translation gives CASSLRPGQAGYTF.

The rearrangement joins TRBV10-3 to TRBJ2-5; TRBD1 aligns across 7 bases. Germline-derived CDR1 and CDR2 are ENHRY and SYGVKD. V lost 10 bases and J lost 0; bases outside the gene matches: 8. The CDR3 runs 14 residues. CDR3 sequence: CATKAGTDQETQYF. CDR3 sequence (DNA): TGTGCCACTAAGGCCGGGACAGACCAAGAGACCCAGTACTTC.

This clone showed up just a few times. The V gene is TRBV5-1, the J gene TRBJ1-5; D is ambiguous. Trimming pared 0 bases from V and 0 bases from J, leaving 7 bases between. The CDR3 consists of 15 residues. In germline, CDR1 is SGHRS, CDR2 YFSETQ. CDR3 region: CASSLGQDSNQPQHF. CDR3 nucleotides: TGCGCCAGCAGCTTGGGGCAGGATAGCAATCAGCCCCAGCATTTT. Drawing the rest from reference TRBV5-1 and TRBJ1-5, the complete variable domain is KAGVTQTPRYLIKTRGQQVTLSCSPISGHRSVSWYQQTPGQGLQFLFEYFSETQRNKGNFPGRFSGRQFSNSRSEMNVSTLELGDSALYLCASSLGQDSNQPQHFGDGTRLSIL.

The CDR3, as DNA: TGTGCCAGCGGGAGGGGCACAGATACGCAGTATTTT. Translating gives CASGRGTDTQYF. J is TRBJ2-3 and V is TRBV28; 7 nucleotides match TRBD2. V trimming: 8 bases; J trimming: 1 base; junction bases outside the gene matches: 0. The germline CDR1 and CDR2 sequences are MDHEN and SYDVKM. CDR3 length equals 12 residues.

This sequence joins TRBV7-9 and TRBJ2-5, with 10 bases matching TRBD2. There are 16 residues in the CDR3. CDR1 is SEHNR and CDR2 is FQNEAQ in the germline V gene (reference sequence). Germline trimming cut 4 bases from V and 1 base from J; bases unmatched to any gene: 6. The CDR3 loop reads CASSSPSGGGQETQYF. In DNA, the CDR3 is TGTGCCAGCAGCTCACCTAGCGGGGGCGGCCAAGAGACCCAGTACTTC.

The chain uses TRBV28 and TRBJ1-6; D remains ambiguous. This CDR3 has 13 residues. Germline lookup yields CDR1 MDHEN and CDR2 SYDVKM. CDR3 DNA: TGTGCAACCGGTCGGGGAAATAATTCACCCCTCCACTTT. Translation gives CATGRGNNSPLHF.

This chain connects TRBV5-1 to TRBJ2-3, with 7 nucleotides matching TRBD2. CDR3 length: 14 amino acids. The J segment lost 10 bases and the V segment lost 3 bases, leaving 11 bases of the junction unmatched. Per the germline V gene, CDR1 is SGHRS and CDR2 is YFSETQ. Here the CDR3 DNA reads TGCGCCAGCAGCTGGCAGCGGGGTGGGGGTGCGCAGTATTTT. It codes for CASSWQRGGGAQYF.

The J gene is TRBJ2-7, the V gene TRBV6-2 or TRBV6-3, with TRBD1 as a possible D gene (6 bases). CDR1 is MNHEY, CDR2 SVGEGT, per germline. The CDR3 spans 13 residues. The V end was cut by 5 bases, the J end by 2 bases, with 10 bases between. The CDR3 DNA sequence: TGTGCCAGCAGTCGGGACACCCCCTACGAGCAGTACTTC. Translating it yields CASSRDTPYEQYF.

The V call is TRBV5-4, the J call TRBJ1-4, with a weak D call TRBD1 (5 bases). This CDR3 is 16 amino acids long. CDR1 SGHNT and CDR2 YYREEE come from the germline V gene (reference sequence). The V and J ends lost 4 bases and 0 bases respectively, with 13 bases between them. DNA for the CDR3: TGTGCCAGCAGCCCTTCCGGGGGAGCAACTAATGAAAAACTGTTTTTT. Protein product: CASSPSGGATNEKLFF.

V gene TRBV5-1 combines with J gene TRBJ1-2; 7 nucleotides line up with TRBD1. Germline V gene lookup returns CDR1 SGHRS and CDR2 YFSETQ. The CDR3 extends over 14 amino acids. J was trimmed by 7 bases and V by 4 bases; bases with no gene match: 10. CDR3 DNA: TGCGCCAGCAGCGCGCAAGACAGGGTCTCTGGCTACACCTTC. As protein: CASSAQDRVSGYTF.

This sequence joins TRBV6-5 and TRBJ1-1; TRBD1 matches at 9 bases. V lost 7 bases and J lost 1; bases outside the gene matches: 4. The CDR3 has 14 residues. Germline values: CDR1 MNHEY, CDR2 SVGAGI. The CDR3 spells CASNRGRTNTEAFF. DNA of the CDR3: TGTGCCAGCAACAGGGGGCGTACGAACACTGAAGCTTTCTTT.

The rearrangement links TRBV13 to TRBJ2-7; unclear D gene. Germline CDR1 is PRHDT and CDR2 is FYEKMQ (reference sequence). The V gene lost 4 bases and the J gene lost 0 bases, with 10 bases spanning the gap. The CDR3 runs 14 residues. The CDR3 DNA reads TGTGCCAGCAGCTCCTGGCGGAGCTCCTACGAGCAGTACTTC. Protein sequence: CASSSWRSSYEQYF.